This TCR beta chain was documented in a study of T-cell memory formation after mild COVID-19. Trimming at V came to 1 base and at J to 4 bases, leaving 7 bases not matched to a gene. The CDR3 has 15 residues. Per germline, CDR1 SGHRS and CDR2 YFSETQ. This clonotype showed up just a few times. One entry per CDR3 protein, called by TCRdb with MiXCR from the 5' RACE reads. This table has about 360,000 distinct CDR3 sequences, 13% appearing once. This TCR was recovered from a man between 18 and 35 years old who had mild COVID-19 (a few samples of this study predate the infection). Cell type and time point are not known. V gene TRBV5-1 combines with J gene TRBJ1-1, with 7 bases fitting TRBD1. Material: PBMCs or a T cell subset sorted from them (not recorded which). The CDR3 loop is CASSLSYRQGTEAFF. CDR3 DNA: TGCGCCAGCAGCTTGTCCTACAGACAGGGCACTGAAGCTTTCTTT. Filled out from reference TRBV5-1 and TRBJ1-1, the complete variable domain reads KAGVTQTPRYLIKTRGQQVTLSCSPISGHRSVSWYQQTPGQGLQFLFEYFSETQRNKGNFPGRFSGRQFSNSRSEMNVSTLELGDSALYLCASSLSYRQGTEAFFGQGTRLTVV.